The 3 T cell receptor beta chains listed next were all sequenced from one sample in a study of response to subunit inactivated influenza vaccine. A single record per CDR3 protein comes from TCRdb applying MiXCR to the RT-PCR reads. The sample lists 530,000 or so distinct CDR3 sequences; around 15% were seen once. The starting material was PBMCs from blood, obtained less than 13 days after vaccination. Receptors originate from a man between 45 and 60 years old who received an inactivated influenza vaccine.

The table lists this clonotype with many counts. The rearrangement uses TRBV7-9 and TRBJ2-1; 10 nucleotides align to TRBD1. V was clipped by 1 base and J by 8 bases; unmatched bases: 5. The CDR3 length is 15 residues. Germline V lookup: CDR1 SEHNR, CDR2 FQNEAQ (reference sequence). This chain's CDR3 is CASSLVRDRGHEQFF. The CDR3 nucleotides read TGTGCCAGCAGCTTAGTGCGGGACAGGGGTCATGAGCAGTTCTTC.

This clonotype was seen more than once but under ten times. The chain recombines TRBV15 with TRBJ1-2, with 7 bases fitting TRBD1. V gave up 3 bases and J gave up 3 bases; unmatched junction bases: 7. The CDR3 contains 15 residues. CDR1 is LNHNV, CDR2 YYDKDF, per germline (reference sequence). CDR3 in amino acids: CATSRARGPYYGYTF. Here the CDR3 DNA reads TGTGCCACCAGCAGGGCGAGGGGGCCTTACTATGGCTACACCTTC. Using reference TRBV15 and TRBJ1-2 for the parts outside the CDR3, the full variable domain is DAMVIQNPRYQVTQFGKPVTLSCSQTLNHNVMYWYQQKSSQAPKLLFHYYDKDFNNEADTPDNFQSRRPNTSFCFLDIRSPGLGDTAMYLCATSRARGPYYGYTFGSGTRLTVV.

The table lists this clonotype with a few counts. CDR3 bases: TGTGCCAGCAGTTTATCAGGAAGGAGTCAGTACTTC. As protein: CASSLSGRSQYF. The chain has TRBV12-3 or TRBV12-4 and TRBJ2-4, with D unresolved. V lost 2 bases and J 12 bases, leaving 11 bases between the germline ends. This CDR3 has 12 residues.